This T cell receptor (beta chain) was recorded in a study of CD49a tissue-resident CD8 T cells in human skin (dated 2017 in TCRdb). The study in broad terms: Subsets of tissue-resident memory CD8+ T cells in human skin, defined by their expression of CD49a, CD69 and CD103, were what the study examined.

CDR1 and CDR2 were assigned from the germline V gene as MRHNA and SNTAGT. A distance of 11 bases separates the germline ends of V and J, which lose 6 bases and 3 bases respectively. The CDR3 goes from the cysteine to the phenylalanine over 14 residues. The sequence is cut down to CDR3 DNA, 42 bases in frame from base 1. Notes on this clone: Its antigen is unknown. Base qualities are not at hand, and no much larger clone is one base apart.

For about 5 healthy donors, sorted CD8+ T cells taken from blood, dermis and epidermis had their TCR beta CDR3 regions analysed. All TCR-sequenced donors were healthy individuals, and each provided both blood and skin samples. Before TCR beta sequencing, CD8+ T cell populations were isolated by sorting. Library preparation was by the immunoSEQ multiplex PCR assay. The authors processed their data as follows. TCR V beta family usage frequencies were compared across the sorted blood, dermal and epidermal CD8+ T cell populations. Imported from immuneACCESS, the table was reduced by TCRdb to in-frame sequences with V and J called. These copies leave out some clones; in studies compared against another copy, an unresolved V gene accounts for under half, and the cause of the remainder is not known. V, J and clone size reflect that table, while D and trimming were determined from the DNA. This sample gives about 1,500 clones in total; approximately 70% of them show up just once. The ten top clones hold 30% to 35% of the sample.

Recombination linked TRBV6-4 to TRBJ2-2; D gene: possibly TRBD1, on 5 matching bases. This receptor was identified in a human donor in good health. Sequencing input: CLA- CD8+ effector memory T cells sorted from blood. The CDR3 protein is CASRAGQHTGELFF. The sequence in DNA is TGTGCCAGCAGGGCAGGGCAACACACCGGGGAGCTGTTTTTT.